What follows are 5 T cell receptor beta chains derived from one specimen sequenced in a study of PD-1 blockade in classical Hodgkin lymphoma. Time point in this sample: newly diagnosed, previously untreated cHL patient sample. Clones were read by immunoSEQ multiplex PCR, and TCRdb kept only the in-frame ones, dropping some. Of some 21,000 clones listed, approximately 94% are singletons. The sample comprised peripheral blood mononuclear cells (PBMCs). Receptors were obtained from a human donor with classical Hodgkin lymphoma.

This clone was observed once. The chain has TRBV7-7 and TRBJ2-1; 9 positions agree with TRBD2. Germline V CDR1 and CDR2: SSHAT, FNYEAQ (reference sequence). The CDR3 is 15 amino acids. V gave up 5 bases and J gave up 6 bases; unmatched junction bases: 8. In DNA form, the CDR3 reads TGTGCCAGCAGCCTGGGACTAGCCGGAGTCAATGAGCAGTTCTTC. It encodes CASSLGLAGVNEQFF.

V usage is TRBV29-1 and J usage is TRBJ1-1; unclear D gene. With 8 bases removed from V and 1 base from J, the gap between germline ends came to 8 bases. This CDR3 contains 11 residues. Germline CDR1 reads SQVTM; CDR2 reads ANQGSEA. Here the CDR3 reads CSTQENTEAFF. CDR3 nucleotide sequence: TGCAGCACCCAGGAGAACACTGAAGCTTTCTTT. The variable domain in full, completed from reference TRBV29-1 and TRBJ1-1, reads SAVISQKPSRDICQRGTSLTIQCQVDSQVTMMFWYRQQPGQSLTLIATANQGSEATYESGFVIDKFPISRPNLTFSTLTVSNMSPEDSSIYLCSTQENTEAFFGQGTRLTVV.

The chain couples TRBV5-1 to TRBJ2-7; perhaps TRBD2 as D (5 bases). Trimming cost V 2 bases and J 3 bases, with 9 bases left between them. Germline assignment: CDR1 SGHRS and CDR2 YFSETQ. The CDR3 is 13 amino acids. The DNA for the CDR3 is TGCGCCAGCAGCTTAACCGGGATCTACGAGCAGTACTTC. It is translated as CASSLTGIYEQYF.

The rearrangement uses TRBV6-1 and TRBJ1-4; tentatively, D is TRBD1 (5 bases). The CDR3 spans 16 residues. V lost 0 bases and J 6 bases, leaving 14 bases between the germline ends. The germline V gene encodes CDR1 MNHNS and CDR2 SASEGT. The CDR3 coding sequence is TGTGCCAGCAGTGAAGCGTCCGGCGGGGGAGATGAAAAACTGTTTTTT. Translating gives CASSEASGGGDEKLFF.

This chain joins TRBV11-2 and TRBJ2-7; D may correspond to TRBD1 or TRBD2 (5 bases each). Trimming took off 6 bases at V and 6 bases at J, with 21 bases between the two ends. The CDR3 sequence is 15 residues long. The germline gives CDR1 SGHAT, CDR2 FQNNGV. The CDR3 nucleotides read TGTGCCAGCAGAAAGCCGGGACCTCCCCCCCGCGAGCAGTACTTC. Its translation is CASRKPGPPPREQYF.